The 25 T cell receptor beta chains presented below share a single source sample, sequenced in a study of blood T cells in healthy people across ages. A second PCR, run for roughly 6 to 11 cycles, used a sample-barcoded 5' primer plus a J-beta primer mix. In TCRdb, the 5' RACE reads were re-called with MiXCR into one record per CDR3 protein. This sample yields around 900,000 distinct CDR3 sequences, of which roughly 51% are seen a single time; about a fifth belongs to the top ten. Sequencing was done on a sample of blood. These receptors came from a woman aged 55-69 years in good health.

Many counts were recorded for this clonotype. The chain uses TRBV28 and TRBJ2-5, with TRBD1 matching over 7 bases. The V segment lost 5 bases and the J segment 5 bases; nucleotides outside the gene matches: 11. This CDR3 is 15 amino acids long. Germline V gene data show CDR1 as MDHEN and CDR2 as SYDVKM. The CDR3 region is CASSHPRQGSETQYF. As DNA, the CDR3 is TGTGCCAGCAGTCACCCCCGACAGGGTTCGGAGACCCAGTACTTC.

This chain joins TRBV6-6 and TRBJ1-6; 7 bases fit TRBD1. There are 14 residues in the CDR3. In germline, CDR1 is MNHNY, CDR2 SVGAGI (reference sequence). Germline trimming cut 3 bases from V and 9 bases from J; bases unmatched to any gene: 5. The CDR3 DNA follows: TGTGCCAGCAGTTATGAAGGGGGCGGTTCACCCCTCCACTTT. It codes for CASSYEGGGSPLHF.

CDR3 sequence reads: CASSESGQRQYF. The CDR3 nucleotides are TGTGCCAGCAGTGAATCAGGTCAAAGGCAGTACTTC. The chain joins TRBV25-1 to TRBJ2-4; unclear D gene. This CDR3 is built from 12 residues. Trimming stripped 1 base from V and 13 bases from J, with 11 bases between. The germline V gene has CDR1 MGHDK and CDR2 SYGVNS.

This clonotype has a single count. An end of the junction does not agree with germline; a read error may underlie this. The chain carries TRBV7-9 and TRBJ1-2; D not certain. Germline CDR1 is SEHNR and CDR2 is FQNEAQ (reference sequence). The CDR3 runs to 12 residues. CDR3 sequence reads: CACSPGGCGYTF. For the CDR3, the DNA is TGTGCCTGCAGTCCAGGAGGCTGTGGCTACACCTTC.

Only a few counts were recorded for this clonotype. The rearrangement joins TRBV29-1 to TRBJ1-4, with D possibly being TRBD1 (5 bases). CDR1 is SQVTM and CDR2 is ANQGSEA in the germline V gene. There are 15 residues in the CDR3. Trimming removed 7 bases from V and 0 bases from J, with 15 bases in between. CDR3 protein: CSATGDFSTNEKLFF. The CDR3 DNA follows: TGCAGCGCCACGGGGGACTTCTCAACTAATGAAAAACTGTTTTTT.

The CDR3 DNA sequence: TGTGCCATCAGTGCGACTAGCGGGAGGGATGAGCAGTACTTC. Amino acid sequence: CAISATSGRDEQYF. The chain uses TRBV10-3 and TRBJ2-7; 14 bases agree with TRBD2. The V gene's germline CDR1 is ENHRY and CDR2 SYGVKD. There are 14 residues in the CDR3. V dropped 4 bases and J dropped 7; count of bases not matched to a gene: 3.

The CDR3, as DNA: TGCAGTGCTAGTCGTGTCGGGGTTAACACAGATACGCAGTATTTT. It encodes CSASRVGVNTDTQYF. The V and J genes are TRBV20-1 and TRBJ2-3, with D possibly TRBD2 on 5 matching bases. Trimming removed 3 bases from V and 2 bases from J, with 15 bases in between. This CDR3 has 15 residues. The germline CDR1 and CDR2 sequences are DFQATT and SNEGSKA (reference sequence).

The V gene is TRBV13, the J gene TRBJ2-4, with D hard to call. CDR3 size: 15 residues. V dropped 2 bases and J dropped 6 bases, with 14 bases sitting between them. Germline assignment: CDR1 PRHDT and CDR2 FYEKMQ (reference sequence). CDR3 nucleotides: TGTGCCAGCAGCTTACGCCCCAGGCGAGGAAACATTCAGTACTTC. Translated: CASSLRPRRGNIQYF.

This chain links TRBV7-7 with TRBJ2-1, with 9 bases matching TRBD1. This CDR3 comprises 13 residues. J was trimmed by 10 bases and V by 5 bases; bases with no gene match: 6. The germline gives CDR1 SSHAT, CDR2 FNYEAQ (reference sequence). The CDR3 coding sequence is TGTGCCAGCAGCGGGACAGGGTGGGACGAGCAGTTCTTC. Encoded protein: CASSGTGWDEQFF. The whole variable domain, filled in from reference TRBV7-7 and TRBJ2-1, reads GAGVSQSPRYKVTKRGQDVTLRCDPISSHATLYWYQQALGQGPEFLTYFNYEAQPDKSGLPSDRFSAERPEGSISTLTIQRTEQRDSAMYRCASSGTGWDEQFFGPGTRLTVL.

In this sample, this clonotype turned up a few times. This chain links TRBV28 with TRBJ1-2; 8 bases are shared with TRBD1. This CDR3 spans 14 amino acids. Per germline, CDR1 MDHEN and CDR2 SYDVKM. V lost 7 bases and J lost 4; bases outside the gene matches: 8. This CDR3 is CASNGQGEGYGYTF. DNA for the CDR3: TGTGCCAGCAACGGACAGGGTGAGGGCTATGGCTACACCTTC.

This sequence joins TRBV12-3 or TRBV12-4 and TRBJ2-7; 8 nucleotides agree with TRBD2. The CDR3 consists of 13 residues. Trimming cost V 2 bases and J 8 bases; bases outside gene matches: 5. The CDR3 DNA follows: TGTGCCAGCAGTTTATTTGAGCGGGAGAAGCAGTACTTC. It encodes CASSLFEREKQYF.

In its sample, this clonotype was seen a few times. This chain connects TRBV20-1 to TRBJ1-5; possible D gene TRBD1, 6 bases. V gave up 3 bases and J gave up 2 bases, with 14 bases separating them. Germline lookup yields CDR1 DFQATT and CDR2 SNEGSKA (reference sequence). The CDR3 sequence is 15 residues long. The CDR3 loop reads CSARNTPGGNQPQHF. Written as DNA, the CDR3 is TGCAGTGCTAGGAACACCCCAGGGGGCAATCAGCCCCAGCATTTT.

A word on this clonotype: The junction and the germline gene differ at one end; a read error may be behind it. The V and J genes are TRBV20-1 and TRBJ2-1; TRBD1 matches 9 bases. CDR3 size: 16 residues. Germline CDR1 DFQATT, CDR2 SNEGSKA (reference sequence). CDR3 residues: CSTRDYGTGLRNEQFF. As DNA, the CDR3 is TGCAGTACTAGAGATTACGGGACAGGGCTCAGGAATGAGCAGTTCTTC.

The V and J genes are TRBV7-8 and TRBJ2-5; the D gene is possibly TRBD1 (6 bases). The J call is doubtful: the DNA matches TRBJ2-7 better. The CDR3 sequence is 14 residues long. Germline V gene sequence: CDR1 SGHVS, CDR2 FQNEAQ. CDR3 DNA: TGTGCCAGCAGCTTAACGCGGTTCAGGGGCGAGCAGTACTTC. It yields the protein CASSLTRFRGEQYF.

This CDR3 is CAWTRATDTQYF. The DNA for the CDR3 is TGTGCCTGGACTAGGGCCACAGATACGCAGTATTTT. The V gene is TRBV30, the J gene TRBJ2-3; D is undetermined. The germline V gene encodes CDR1 GTSNPN and CDR2 SVGIG (reference sequence). This CDR3 has 12 residues. V was pared by 4 bases and J by 2 bases, with 7 bases between. The complete variable domain, with remaining parts taken from reference TRBV30 and TRBJ2-3, reads SQTIHQWPATLVQPVGSPLSLECTVEGTSNPNLYWYRQAAGRGLQLLFYSVGIGQISSEVPQNLSASRPQDRQFILSSKKLLLSDSGFYLCAWTRATDTQYFGPGTRLTVL.

The J gene is TRBJ2-1, the V gene TRBV7-3; 7 bases are shared with TRBD2. V lost 0 bases and J lost 7; bases outside the gene matches: 6. The germline gives CDR1 SGHTA, CDR2 FQGTGA. This CDR3 is 15 amino acids long. The CDR3 reads CASSLTGPGGNEQFF. CDR3 bases: TGTGCCAGCAGCTTAACTGGGCCGGGGGGAAATGAGCAGTTCTTC.

This clonotype showed up many times. The chain recombines TRBV18 with TRBJ2-5; perhaps TRBD1 as D (5 bases). The CDR3 is made up of 15 amino acids. V dropped 1 base and J dropped 1 base, with 10 bases sitting between them. Germline assignment: CDR1 KGHSH and CDR2 LQKENI. CDR3 nucleotides: TGTGCCAGCTCACCACGAACAGGTTCCCAAGAGACCCAGTACTTC. Amino acids: CASSPRTGSQETQYF.

This clonotype was seen many times. The gene calls are TRBV5-1 and TRBJ1-1; D is undetermined. V was pared by 4 bases and J by 0 bases, with 10 bases between. Germline lookup yields CDR1 SGHRS and CDR2 YFSETQ. There are 14 residues in the CDR3. CDR3 DNA: TGCGCCAGCAGCGATCGACGGTTGAACACTGAAGCTTTCTTT. Its translation is CASSDRRLNTEAFF. The whole variable domain, remainder taken from reference TRBV5-1 and TRBJ1-1, is KAGVTQTPRYLIKTRGQQVTLSCSPISGHRSVSWYQQTPGQGLQFLFEYFSETQRNKGNFPGRFSGRQFSNSRSEMNVSTLELGDSALYLCASSDRRLNTEAFFGQGTRLTVV.

V gene TRBV27 combines with J gene TRBJ2-7; D may be TRBD2 (6 bases). The CDR3 extends over 13 amino acids. Germline V lookup: CDR1 MNHEY, CDR2 SMNVEV (reference sequence). With 3 bases removed from V and 3 bases from J, the gap between germline ends came to 9 bases. The CDR3 region is CASSFGSIYEQYF. As DNA, the CDR3 is TGTGCCAGCAGTTTCGGGAGTATCTACGAGCAGTACTTC.

In DNA form, the CDR3 reads TGTGCCAGCGCAGACTTTAGAGAGCAGTACTTC. It encodes CASADFREQYF. V is TRBV28 and J is TRBJ2-5; no clear D gene. This CDR3 is 11 amino acids long. Germline V lookup: CDR1 MDHEN, CDR2 SYDVKM. The ends were cut back, 8 bases at V and 11 bases at J, with 15 bases in the middle.

In its sample, this clonotype was seen a few times. The chain joins TRBV19 to TRBJ2-3, with D perhaps TRBD2 (5 bases). Between the trimmed V and J ends, which lost 3 bases and 8 bases, there was a span of 15 bases. CDR1 and CDR2 (germline): LNHDA, SQIVND (reference sequence). This CDR3 has 14 residues. Here the CDR3 reads CASSMIESRGTQYF. The CDR3, as DNA: TGTGCCAGTAGTATGATTGAGTCTCGGGGTACGCAGTATTTT.

CDR3 sequence reads: CASSSVQDSSYEQYF. The CDR3, as DNA: TGTGCCAGCAGCTCCGTACAGGACTCCTCCTACGAGCAGTACTTC. The rearrangement joins TRBV7-7 to TRBJ2-4, with D possibly called TRBD1 or TRBD2 (5 bases each). Judging by the DNA end, TRBJ2-7 fits better; the J call may be wrong. CDR3 length equals 15 residues. Germline CDR1 SSHAT, CDR2 FNYEAQ (reference sequence).

The chain couples TRBV18 to TRBJ2-3; 10 nucleotides agree with TRBD2. Looked up from germline, CDR1 is KGHSH and CDR2 is LQKENI. This CDR3 has 17 residues. The V and J ends lost 3 bases and 4 bases, in that order; junction bases with no gene match: 10. The CDR3 sequence: CASSPGTDLAGADTQYF. The CDR3 bases are TGTGCCAGCTCACCCGGGACAGACCTAGCGGGAGCAGATACGCAGTATTTT.

Points on this clonotype: A clone one base away is much larger, so this may be a read error. The chain combines TRBV2 with TRBJ2-1; TRBD1 matches at 7 bases. There are 14 residues in the CDR3. The ends lost 8 bases at V and 5 bases at J; junction bases unmatched: 9. Germline assignment: CDR1 SNHLY and CDR2 FYNNEI. CDR3 protein: CASDPTGVHNEQFF. CDR3 nucleotides: TGTGCCAGCGACCCCACAGGGGTTCACAATGAGCAGTTCTTC.

This clonotype was detected only a few times. This rearrangement joins TRBV12-3 or TRBV12-4 to TRBJ2-7; a possible D gene is TRBD2 (5 bases). This CDR3 is built from 14 residues. Trimming took 6 bases from V and 1 from J, leaving 13 bases between them. CDR3: CASRARGLSYEQYF. In nucleotides, the CDR3 is TGTGCCAGCAGAGCCCGAGGGTTGTCCTACGAGCAGTACTTC.